Shown below are 25 T cell receptor beta chains from a single sample sequenced in a study of cytomegalovirus exposure and HLA in healthy donors. The primer mix had 60 Vbeta and 13 Jbeta primers. The assay was immunoSEQ multiplex PCR, and TCRdb's table has in-frame clones only and misses some. This table has roughly 80,000 clones, 77% appearing once. The sample comprised PBMCs. These receptors all come from a man between 50 and 59 years old in good health and CMV-seropositive.

This chain uses TRBV4-3 with TRBJ2-1, with 7 positions matching TRBD2. J was trimmed by 3 bases and V by 3 bases; bases with no gene match: 11. Germline CDR1 is LGHNA and CDR2 is YSLEER. The CDR3 runs to 17 residues. The CDR3 DNA reads as TGCGCCAGCAGCCAGGACGTAGCGGGTGATTACTACAATGAGCAGTTCTTC. As protein: CASSQDVAGDYYNEQFF.

The CDR3 spells CASTPGLATTDTQYF. DNA for the CDR3: TGTGCCAGCACCCCCGGACTAGCGACCACAGATACGCAGTATTTT. This chain joins TRBV7-3 and TRBJ2-3, with 9 bases identical to TRBD2. The germline V gene has CDR1 SGHTA and CDR2 FQGTGA. This CDR3 is 15 amino acids long. The junction had 7 bases not matched to a gene; V was cut back by 7 bases and J by 2 bases.

This clone was observed a few times. The chain links TRBV7-9 to TRBJ2-7, with 8 bases that match TRBD1. The V gene end was trimmed by 1 base and the J gene end by 0 bases; junction bases not matched to a gene: 11. CDR3 length: 18 residues. Germline-derived CDR1 and CDR2 are SEHNR and FQNEAQ (reference sequence). This CDR3 is CASSLGLRQDRASYEQYF. The CDR3 bases are TGTGCCAGCAGCTTAGGGCTGCGGCAGGACAGGGCCTCCTACGAGCAGTACTTC.

This chain links TRBV10-1 with TRBJ2-3, with D perhaps matching TRBD1 (5 bases). Trimming removed 6 bases from V and 1 base from J, with 14 bases in between. The CDR3 contains 15 residues. From germline, CDR1 is WNHNN and CDR2 SYGVQD (reference sequence). Here the CDR3 reads CASSLRKGGTDTQYF. As DNA, the CDR3 is TGCGCCAGCAGCCTAAGAAAAGGGGGCACAGATACGCAGTATTTT.

Worth noting for this clone: Relative to the germline gene, one junction end is altered; a read error may explain this. The chain employs TRBV19 and TRBJ2-5; 8 bases align to TRBD2. Per germline, CDR1 LNHDA and CDR2 SQIVND (reference sequence). The CDR3 has 18 residues. The CDR3 DNA reads TGTGCCAGCAGTAAGGCCCCCTTCTGGCGGGAGGCACCAGAGACCCAGTACTTC. It encodes CASSKAPFWREAPETQYF.

The V and J genes are TRBV29-1 and TRBJ1-3, with D possibly TRBD1 on 6 matching bases. In germline, CDR1 is SQVTM, CDR2 ANQGSEA. There are 16 residues in the CDR3. Trimming stripped 0 bases from V and 4 bases from J, with 16 bases between. The CDR3 DNA follows: TGCAGCGTTGAAGATCCATGGCAGGGGACCGGAAACACCATATATTTT. The encoded protein is CSVEDPWQGTGNTIYF.

For the CDR3, the DNA is TGTGCCAGCAGTTTATATGGGAGGAGCACAGATACGCAGTATTTT. It specifies CASSLYGRSTDTQYF. The chain combines TRBV27 with TRBJ2-3; D possibly corresponds to TRBD2 (6 bases). Germline V lookup: CDR1 MNHEY, CDR2 SMNVEV (reference sequence). Trimming took off 1 base at V and 0 bases at J, with 8 bases between the two ends. The CDR3 consists of 15 residues.

This rearrangement joins TRBV7-3 to TRBJ2-5; 12 bases line up with TRBD2. There are 16 residues in the CDR3. Germline-derived CDR1 and CDR2 are SGHTA and FQGTGA. The trim removed 4 bases at V and 2 bases at J, leaving 5 bases unmatched. The CDR3: CASSSLAGGGQETQYF. CDR3 sequence (DNA): TGTGCCAGCAGCTCCCTAGCGGGAGGGGGGCAAGAGACCCAGTACTTC.

CDR3 in amino acids: CASSPERLAGGWDEQFF. CDR3 sequence (DNA): TGTGCCAGCAGCCCGGAACGACTAGCGGGAGGGTGGGATGAGCAGTTCTTC. This chain uses TRBV9 with TRBJ2-1, with TRBD2 matching over 14 bases. After removal of 4 bases from V and 8 bases from J, the junction contained 11 bases not matched to a gene. This CDR3 is 17 amino acids long. Germline V gives CDR1 SGDLS, CDR2 YYNGEE.

The V call is TRBV5-4, the J call TRBJ1-1, with 9 bases matching TRBD1. CDR1 and CDR2 (germline): SGHNT, YYREEE (reference sequence). The ends lost 6 bases at V and 3 bases at J; junction bases unmatched: 6. The CDR3 length is 14 residues. CDR3 nucleotides: TGTGCCAGCACCCGGGGACAGGGTGACACTGAAGCTTTCTTT. It is translated as CASTRGQGDTEAFF. Combining the CDR3 with reference TRBV5-4 and TRBJ1-1 gives the whole variable domain ETGVTQSPTHLIKTRGQQVTLRCSSQSGHNTVSWYQQALGQGPQFIFQYYREEENGRGNFPPRFSGLQFPNYSSELNVNALELDDSALYLCASTRGQGDTEAFFGQGTRLTVV.

The CDR3 nucleotides read TGCGCCAGCAGCTTAGCTTCCGGGAACCTATACGAGCAGTACTTC. Translated, it gives CASSLASGNLYEQYF. The genes are TRBV5-1 and TRBJ2-7; D might be TRBD2 (5 bases). Germline CDR1 SGHRS, CDR2 YFSETQ. The V gene lost 2 bases and the J gene lost 4 bases, with 16 bases spanning the gap. The CDR3 has 15 residues. The whole variable domain, filled in from reference TRBV5-1 and TRBJ2-7, reads KAGVTQTPRYLIKTRGQQVTLSCSPISGHRSVSWYQQTPGQGLQFLFEYFSETQRNKGNFPGRFSGRQFSNSRSEMNVSTLELGDSALYLCASSLASGNLYEQYFGPGTRLTVT.

V and J are TRBV30 and TRBJ1-4; possible D gene TRBD1, 6 bases. Trimming removed 5 bases from V and 4 bases from J, with 11 bases in between. Germline values: CDR1 GTSNPN, CDR2 SVGIG (reference sequence). This CDR3 is 13 amino acids long. The CDR3 nucleotides read TGTGCCTGGGTGAGGACAGTTAATGAAAAACTGTTTTTT. Translated, it gives CAWVRTVNEKLFF.

The V gene is TRBV6-1, the J gene TRBJ1-1, with 8 bases identical to TRBD1. Trimming removed 2 bases from V and 5 bases from J; junction bases left unmatched: 4. Per germline, CDR1 MNHNS and CDR2 SASEGT. This CDR3 is built from 14 residues. CDR3 nucleotide sequence: TGTGCCAGCAGTGAACAGGGGGCTGCGACTGAAGCTTTCTTT. Translation: CASSEQGAATEAFF.

This clone was seen only once. This chain uses TRBV19 with TRBJ2-1, with TRBD1 matching 8 bases. V was pared by 9 bases and J by 7 bases, with 14 bases of the junction left unmatched. This CDR3 has 15 residues. Germline lookup yields CDR1 LNHDA and CDR2 SQIVND (reference sequence). The CDR3 region is CASKRGTGVRNEQFF. The DNA of the CDR3 is TGTGCCAGCAAACGCGGGACAGGTGTCCGAAATGAGCAGTTCTTC.

The chain joins TRBV6-5 to TRBJ2-3; possibly TRBD2 for D (5 bases). The V gene's germline CDR1 is MNHEY and CDR2 SVGAGI. The CDR3 is 12 residues long. Deletions cut 6 bases from V and 6 bases from J, with 10 bases between. This CDR3 is CASRRASDTQYF. DNA of the CDR3: TGTGCCAGCAGGCGGGCGTCGGATACGCAGTATTTT.

In its sample, this clone was seen a few times. V is TRBV4-2 and J is TRBJ2-1, with 7 positions matching TRBD2. This CDR3 has 18 amino acids. CDR1 LGHNA and CDR2 YNFKEQ come from the germline V gene. V trimming: 0 bases; J trimming: 7 bases; junction bases outside the gene matches: 15. This CDR3 is CASSQDWAGESGGNEQFF. CDR3 coding DNA: TGTGCCAGCAGCCAAGATTGGGCGGGAGAGTCGGGTGGTAATGAGCAGTTCTTC.

The genes are TRBV25-1 and TRBJ2-5; 8 nucleotides line up with TRBD1. From germline, CDR1 is MGHDK and CDR2 SYGVNS. CDR3 length: 13 residues. V lost 8 bases, J lost 5 bases, and 7 bases stayed unmatched. CDR3 in DNA: TGTGCCAGCGCCCGACAGGGGTCGGAGACCCAGTACTTC. It codes for CASARQGSETQYF.

The chain joins TRBV5-1 to TRBJ1-3, with 9 bases fitting TRBD1. The CDR3 contains 14 residues. Germline-derived CDR1 and CDR2 are SGHRS and YFSETQ. V lost 4 bases, J lost 7 bases, and 6 bases stayed unmatched. The CDR3 loop is CASSPGDRENTIYF. The CDR3 bases are TGCGCCAGCAGCCCAGGGGACAGGGAGAACACCATATATTTT. Together with reference TRBV5-1 and TRBJ1-3, the CDR3 gives the full variable domain: KAGVTQTPRYLIKTRGQQVTLSCSPISGHRSVSWYQQTPGQGLQFLFEYFSETQRNKGNFPGRFSGRQFSNSRSEMNVSTLELGDSALYLCASSPGDRENTIYFGEGSWLTVV.

This sequence joins TRBV27 and TRBJ1-1; TRBD1 matches at 9 bases. Per the germline V gene, CDR1 is MNHEY and CDR2 is SMNVEV (reference sequence). Losses at the gene ends were 8 bases for V and 2 bases for J; bases not matched to a gene: 9. CDR3 size: 15 residues. DNA for the CDR3: TGTGCCAGCCGTCCACGGGACAGGGTTAACACTGAAGCTTTCTTT. This sequence encodes CASRPRDRVNTEAFF.

This clone was counted a single time. The rearrangement joins TRBV6-4 to TRBJ2-1; tentatively, D is TRBD2 (5 bases). Germline V gene sequence: CDR1 MRHNA, CDR2 SNTAGT. This CDR3 region has 15 residues. The V and J ends lost 2 bases and 2 bases respectively, with 10 bases between them. The CDR3: CASSDGLAPYNEQFF. The CDR3 DNA follows: TGTGCCAGCAGTGACGGGCTAGCCCCCTACAATGAGCAGTTCTTC.

Turning to this clone: The germline gene is not matched at one end of the junction; a read error may be the cause. This chain uses TRBV18 with TRBJ2-6; D might be TRBD1 (6 bases). CDR3 length equals 16 residues. Germline CDR1 KGHSH, CDR2 LQKENI. CDR3 DNA: TGTGCCAGCTCACCACCGGACAGCTCTGGGGCCAACGGCCTGACTTTC. Translating it yields CASSPPDSSGANGLTF.

The chain joins TRBV7-6 to TRBJ2-1, with 12 nucleotides matching TRBD2. This CDR3 has 13 amino acids. Losses at the gene ends were 7 bases for V and 11 bases for J; bases not matched to a gene: 6. Germline CDR1 SGHVS, CDR2 FNYEAQ. The CDR3 reads CASTVGTSGQQFF. The CDR3, as DNA: TGTGCCAGCACGGTGGGGACTAGCGGGCAGCAGTTCTTC.

This sequence joins TRBV14 and TRBJ2-5, with D possibly being TRBD2 (6 bases). V was trimmed by 4 bases and J by 5 bases, leaving 17 bases between them. There are 15 residues in the CDR3. CDR1 and CDR2 (germline): SGHDN, FVKESK. The CDR3 nucleotides are TGTGCCAGCAGCCGGAACCGGGTTCTAGCGGAGACCCAGTACTTC. Its protein is CASSRNRVLAETQYF.

The chain combines TRBV11-2 with TRBJ1-2; possibly TRBD1 for D (6 bases). V was clipped by 4 bases and J by 5 bases, with 23 bases between them. This CDR3 has 17 amino acids. CDR1 is SGHAT and CDR2 is FQNNGV in the germline V gene. CDR3 loop: CASSSVRGGGPAYGYTF. CDR3 nucleotides: TGTGCCAGCAGCTCGGTACGAGGGGGGGGCCCAGCTTATGGCTACACCTTC.

The chain joins TRBV5-1 to TRBJ2-7, with 9 bases that match TRBD2. Germline CDR1 and CDR2: SGHRS and YFSETQ. The CDR3 contains 14 residues. V was clipped by 1 base and J by 6 bases; unmatched bases: 5. In DNA, the CDR3 is TGCGCCAGCAGCTTGAGTCTAGCGGGACCCGAGCAGTACTTC. The encoded protein is CASSLSLAGPEQYF.